The 4 T cell receptor beta chains in this list originate from one sample, sequenced in a study of T cells in Graves' hyperthyroidism and ophthalmopathy. Researchers took RNA transcripts and amplified the TCR beta CDR3 regions from them. First-round RT-PCR targeting the TCR CDR3 was performed with the HTBI primer set. TCRdb re-called the multiplex PCR reads through MiXCR, storing one row per CDR3 protein. The data show around 600,000 distinct CDR3 sequences, roughly 14% seen once. What was sequenced was blood. All receptors derive from a woman in her forties or fifties with Graves' ophthalmopathy.

V gene TRBV19 combines with J gene TRBJ2-1; the match to TRBD1 covers 9 bases. From germline, CDR1 is LNHDA and CDR2 SQIVND (reference sequence). V shed 7 bases, J shed 8 bases, and the junction held 12 bases outside the gene matches. The CDR3 totals 15 residues. The CDR3 sequence: CASKIQGARRDEQFF. For the CDR3, the DNA is TGTGCCAGTAAAATACAGGGGGCGCGGAGGGATGAGCAGTTCTTC.

This clonotype was seen repeatedly, ten times or more. The chain recombines TRBV20-1 with TRBJ2-1; D unresolved. Per the germline V gene, CDR1 is DFQATT and CDR2 is SNEGSKA (reference sequence). Trimming pared 3 bases from V and 9 bases from J, leaving 6 bases between. The CDR3 is 10 residues long. The CDR3 spells CSASLGEQFF. The CDR3 DNA sequence: TGCAGTGCTAGTTTAGGTGAGCAGTTCTTC.

Only a few counts were recorded for this clonotype. This chain connects TRBV5-1 to TRBJ1-5; D gene uncertain. V was cut by 5 bases and J by 8 bases, with 20 bases left in between. This CDR3 is 15 amino acids long. CDR1 and CDR2 (germline): SGHRS, YFSETQ. The CDR3 bases are TGCGCCAGCAGTCCAAGAGGTTCGCGAGGTGAGCCCCAGCATTTT. This codes for CASSPRGSRGEPQHF.

This clonotype was detected many times. The rearrangement links TRBV28 to TRBJ2-3, with TRBD1 as a possible D gene (6 bases). Germline CDR1 reads MDHEN; CDR2 reads SYDVKM. The V gene lost 3 bases and the J gene lost 1 base, with 14 bases spanning the gap. The CDR3 extends over 16 amino acids. The CDR3: CASSFRDNDRTDTQYF. CDR3 nucleotides: TGTGCCAGCAGTTTTAGGGACAACGATCGCACAGATACGCAGTATTTT.